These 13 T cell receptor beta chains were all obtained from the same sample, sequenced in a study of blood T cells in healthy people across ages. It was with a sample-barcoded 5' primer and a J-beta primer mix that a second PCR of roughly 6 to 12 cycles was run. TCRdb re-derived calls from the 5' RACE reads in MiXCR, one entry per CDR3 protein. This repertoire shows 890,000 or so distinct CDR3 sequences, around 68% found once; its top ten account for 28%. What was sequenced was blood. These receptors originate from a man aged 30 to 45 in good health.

For the CDR3, the DNA is TGCAGTGCTAGAGGGGGCGGCAGAACCTACGAGCAGTACTTC. Protein product: CSARGGGRTYEQYF. V and J are TRBV20-1 and TRBJ2-7; D may be TRBD1 (5 bases). The CDR3 extends over 14 amino acids. Germline-derived CDR1 and CDR2 are DFQATT and SNEGSKA (reference sequence). The V end was cut by 1 base, the J end by 2 bases, with 12 bases between.

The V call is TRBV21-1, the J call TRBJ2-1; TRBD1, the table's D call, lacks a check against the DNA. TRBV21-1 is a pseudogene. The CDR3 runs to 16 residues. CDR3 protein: CASSKSRDRRENEQFF. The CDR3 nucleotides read TGTGCCAGCAGCAAATCAAGGGACAGGAGGGAGAATGAGCAGTTCTTC.

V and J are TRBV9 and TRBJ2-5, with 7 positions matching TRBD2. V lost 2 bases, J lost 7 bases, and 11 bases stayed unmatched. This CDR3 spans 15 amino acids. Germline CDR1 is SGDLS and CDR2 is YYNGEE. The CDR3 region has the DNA TGTGCCAGCAGCGTGTCAGGTATCGGCGGGGGGACCCAGTACTTC. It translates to CASSVSGIGGGTQYF.

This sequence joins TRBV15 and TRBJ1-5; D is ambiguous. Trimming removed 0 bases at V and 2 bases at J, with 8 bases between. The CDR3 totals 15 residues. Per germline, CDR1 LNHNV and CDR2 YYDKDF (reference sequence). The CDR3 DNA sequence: TGTGCCACCAGCAGAGACCCAATGGGCAATCAGCCCCAGCATTTT. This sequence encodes CATSRDPMGNQPQHF.

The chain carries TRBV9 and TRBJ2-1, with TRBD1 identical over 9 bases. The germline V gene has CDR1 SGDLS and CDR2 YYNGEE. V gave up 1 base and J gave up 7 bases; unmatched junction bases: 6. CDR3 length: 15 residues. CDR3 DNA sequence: TGTGCCAGCAGCGTACCGGGACAGGGTGGTAATGAGCAGTTCTTC. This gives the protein CASSVPGQGGNEQFF.

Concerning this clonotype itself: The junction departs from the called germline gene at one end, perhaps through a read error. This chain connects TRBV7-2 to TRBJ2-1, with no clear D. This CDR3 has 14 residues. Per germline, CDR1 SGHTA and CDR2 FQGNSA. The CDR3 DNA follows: TGTGTCAGCAGCTTAGATCCAGGTTCCCATGAGCAGTTCTTC. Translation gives CVSSLDPGSHEQFF.

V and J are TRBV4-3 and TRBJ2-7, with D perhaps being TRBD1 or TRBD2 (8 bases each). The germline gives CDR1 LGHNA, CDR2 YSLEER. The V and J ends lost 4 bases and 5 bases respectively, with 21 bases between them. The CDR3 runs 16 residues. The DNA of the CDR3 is TGCGCCAGCAGCCTCAGACAGGGGACTAGTATTGACGAGCAGTACTTC. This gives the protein CASSLRQGTSIDEQYF.

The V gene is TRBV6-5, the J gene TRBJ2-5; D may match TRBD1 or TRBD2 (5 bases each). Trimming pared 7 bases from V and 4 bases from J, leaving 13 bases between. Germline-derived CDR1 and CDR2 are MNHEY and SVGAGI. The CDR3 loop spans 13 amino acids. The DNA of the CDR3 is TGTGCCAGCAAGATAAAGGGGAGAGAGACCCAGTACTTC. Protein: CASKIKGRETQYF.

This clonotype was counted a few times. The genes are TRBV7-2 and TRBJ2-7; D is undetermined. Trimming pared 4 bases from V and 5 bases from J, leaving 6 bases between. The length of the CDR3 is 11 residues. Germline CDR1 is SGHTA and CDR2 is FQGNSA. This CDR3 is CASSSGHEQYF. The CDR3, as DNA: TGTGCCAGCAGCTCCGGCCACGAGCAGTACTTC.

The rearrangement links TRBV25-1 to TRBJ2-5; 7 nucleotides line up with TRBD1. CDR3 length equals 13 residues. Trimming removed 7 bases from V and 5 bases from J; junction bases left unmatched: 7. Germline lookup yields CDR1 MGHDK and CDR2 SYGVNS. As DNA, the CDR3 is TGTGCCAGCATAGGGGGCTTGTGGGAGACCCAGTACTTC. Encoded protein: CASIGGLWETQYF.

The CDR3 DNA follows: TGTGCCAGCAGCCTGGACAGTAGCTATGGCTACACCTTC. Residues: CASSLDSSYGYTF. The chain links TRBV7-3 to TRBJ1-2, with D maybe TRBD1 (6 bases). This CDR3 has 13 residues. Germline loops: CDR1 SGHTA, CDR2 FQGTGA. V shed 5 bases and J shed 4 bases, with 11 bases lying between them.

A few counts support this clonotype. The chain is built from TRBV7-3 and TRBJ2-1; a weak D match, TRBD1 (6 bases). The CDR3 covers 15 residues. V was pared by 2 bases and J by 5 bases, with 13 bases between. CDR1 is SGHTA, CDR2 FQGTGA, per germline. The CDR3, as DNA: TGTGCCAGCAGCTTACGTTCCAGGGGCCACAATGAGCAGTTCTTC. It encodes CASSLRSRGHNEQFF.

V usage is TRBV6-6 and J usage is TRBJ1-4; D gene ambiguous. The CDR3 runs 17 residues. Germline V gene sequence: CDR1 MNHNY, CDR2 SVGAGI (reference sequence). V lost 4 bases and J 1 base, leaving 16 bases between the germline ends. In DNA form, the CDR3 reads TGTGCCAGCAGTTTTGGCCCGGAGAGCGTAACTAATGAAAAACTGTTTTTT. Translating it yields CASSFGPESVTNEKLFF.